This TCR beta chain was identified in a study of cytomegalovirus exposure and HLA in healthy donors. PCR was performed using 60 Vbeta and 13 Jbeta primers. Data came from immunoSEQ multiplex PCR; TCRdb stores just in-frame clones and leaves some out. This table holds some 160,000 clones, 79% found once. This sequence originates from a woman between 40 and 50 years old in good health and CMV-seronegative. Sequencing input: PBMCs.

DNA for the CDR3: TGTGCCAGCTCACCACCGCTACAGCCCATGGGTGAGCAGTTCTTC. It translates to CASSPPLQPMGEQFF. This sequence joins TRBV18 and TRBJ2-1; D not certain. This CDR3 contains 15 residues. Germline V gene lookup returns CDR1 KGHSH and CDR2 LQKENI. The V and J ends lost 0 bases and 9 bases respectively, with 15 bases between them.